Below, one T cell receptor (beta chain) is given with its context. Its target is unknown. Primers for the PCR totalled 60 Vbeta and 13 Jbeta. Measured with immunoSEQ multiplex PCR; TCRdb has only the in-frame clones, and not every one. The profile shows 250,000 or so clones, around nine tenths of them singletons. The CDR3 covers 16 residues. The germline V gene has CDR1 SGHRS and CDR2 YFSETQ. V trimming: 4 bases; J trimming: 0 bases; junction bases outside the gene matches: 9. The data derive from a study of cytomegalovirus exposure and HLA in healthy donors. Study as a whole: Tens of millions of unique TCRs from HLA-typed donors made up an early data release. Study conclusions and caveats: Cytomegalovirus-associated TCR beta chains were listed, numbering over 150.

The source is a girl aged 2 to 9 in good health and CMV-seronegative. The rearrangement joins TRBV5-1 to TRBJ2-5, with TRBD2 matching over 7 bases. The sequenced material came from PBMCs. CDR3 nucleotide sequence: TGCGCCAGCAGCGTTAGGACTAGTCAAAACCAAGAGACCCAGTACTTC. Translating it yields CASSVRTSQNQETQYF.